These 29 T cell receptor beta chains originate from one sample sequenced in a study of blood T cell repertoires in COVID-19. Libraries were prepared by immunoSEQ multiplex PCR; TCRdb keeps only in-frame clonotypes and omits some of them. Of around 95,000 clones in the sample, around four fifths were seen once. Sequencing used peripheral blood. The receptors were gathered from a man aged 45-65 years with active or convalescent COVID-19.

V is TRBV25-1 and J is TRBJ1-1; a possible D gene is TRBD1 (6 bases). The CDR3 loop spans 14 amino acids. Per germline, CDR1 MGHDK and CDR2 SYGVNS. The germline V and J ends were trimmed by 0 bases and 4 bases, with 9 bases remaining between them. This CDR3 reads CASSEYQGPTEAFF. The CDR3, as DNA: TGTGCCAGCAGTGAATATCAGGGGCCCACTGAAGCTTTCTTT.

The chain recombines TRBV7-9 with TRBJ2-7; D gene unclear. V lost 1 base to trimming and J lost 2 bases, with 18 bases between them. Germline CDR1 SEHNR, CDR2 FQNEAQ (reference sequence). The CDR3 has 17 amino acids. The CDR3 nucleotides are TGTGCCAGCAGCTTAGAGTTTGGCCAGAATTTGGCCTACGAGCAGTACTTC. It yields the protein CASSLEFGQNLAYEQYF.

The chain combines TRBV6-6 with TRBJ1-3, with 7 bases fitting TRBD1. The CDR3 has 14 residues. J lost 0 bases, V lost 10 bases, and 6 bases had no gene match. The V gene's germline CDR1 is MNHNY and CDR2 SVGAGI (reference sequence). CDR3 residues: CATGQPSSGNTIYF. The CDR3 nucleotides read TGTGCCACGGGACAGCCATCCTCTGGAAACACCATATATTTT.

The rearrangement uses TRBV5-6 and TRBJ2-4; perhaps TRBD1 as D (5 bases). The CDR3 runs 14 residues. CDR1 SGHDT and CDR2 YYEEEE come from the germline V gene. Trimming left V 2 bases short and J 6 bases short, with 12 bases between. CDR3: CASSFDGRGNIQYF. CDR3 DNA: TGTGCCAGCAGCTTTGACGGTAGGGGAAACATTCAGTACTTC.

The rearrangement uses TRBV24-1 and TRBJ2-3; possibly TRBD1 for D (6 bases). The CDR3 totals 15 residues. V lost 5 bases, J lost 2 bases, and 13 bases lay in between. The germline V gene has CDR1 KGHDR and CDR2 SFDVKD. CDR3: CATSVPTGITDTQYF. For the CDR3, the DNA is TGTGCCACCAGTGTCCCGACAGGAATCACAGATACGCAGTATTTT.

The chain employs TRBV19 and TRBJ1-1, with TRBD1 matching 9 bases. CDR3 length: 15 amino acids. V lost 4 bases and J lost 4; bases outside the gene matches: 7. The germline V gene encodes CDR1 LNHDA and CDR2 SQIVND (reference sequence). CDR3 DNA: TGTGCCAGTAGTAGGTCGGGACAGGGAAGCACTGAAGCTTTCTTT. Protein sequence: CASSRSGQGSTEAFF.

J is TRBJ2-1 and V is TRBV24-1; TRBD1 matches at 9 bases. After removal of 3 bases from V and 5 bases from J, the junction contained 7 bases not matched to a gene. Germline CDR1 and CDR2: KGHDR and SFDVKD. This CDR3 has 16 amino acids. The CDR3 here is CATSDDRDRVDNEQFF. The CDR3 DNA reads TGTGCCACCAGTGATGACCGGGACAGGGTGGACAATGAGCAGTTCTTC.

V gene TRBV7-3 combines with J gene TRBJ2-1; D is uncertain. V was trimmed by 0 bases and J by 6 bases, leaving 6 bases between them. The CDR3 loop spans 13 amino acids. Germline values: CDR1 SGHTA, CDR2 FQGTGA. CDR3 DNA: TGTGCCAGCAGCTTAACAATAGCCAATGAGCAGTTCTTC. Translating gives CASSLTIANEQFF.

The chain has TRBV10-2 and TRBJ2-7; tentatively, D is TRBD1 (5 bases). Trimming removed 4 bases at V and 4 bases at J, with 14 bases between. The CDR3 is 14 residues long. Germline V CDR1 and CDR2: WSHSY, SAAADI. Here the CDR3 reads CASSAQGLGYEQYF. In nucleotides, the CDR3 is TGCGCCAGCAGTGCCCAGGGTCTTGGGTACGAGCAGTACTTC.

The count of this clone is one. The chain employs TRBV14 and TRBJ2-7, with TRBD2 identical over 7 bases. The trim removed 5 bases at V and 6 bases at J, leaving 7 bases unmatched. Germline assignment: CDR1 SGHDN and CDR2 FVKESK. The CDR3 extends over 13 amino acids. The CDR3 loop is CASSSTGTTEQYF. The CDR3 nucleotides are TGTGCCAGCAGCTCAACCGGGACTACCGAGCAGTACTTC.

This clone has just a few counts. The genes are TRBV19 and TRBJ2-2, with 8 bases aligning to TRBD2. Looked up from germline, CDR1 is LNHDA and CDR2 is SQIVND (reference sequence). J lost 0 bases, V lost 5 bases, and 5 bases had no gene match. The CDR3 consists of 16 residues. The DNA for the CDR3 is TGTGCCAGTAGTCTCCTTAGCGGGACGAACACCGGGGAGCTGTTTTTT. Amino acid sequence: CASSLLSGTNTGELFF. Filled out from reference TRBV19 and TRBJ2-2, the complete variable domain reads DGGITQSPKYLFRKEGQNVTLSCEQNLNHDAMYWYRQDPGQGLRLIYYSQIVNDFQKGDIAEGYSVSREKKESFPLTVTSAQKNPTAFYLCASSLLSGTNTGELFFGEGSRLTVL.

The rearrangement joins TRBV28 to TRBJ2-3; 7 bases are a match to TRBD1. CDR1 is MDHEN and CDR2 is SYDVKM in the germline V gene. V lost 8 bases and J lost 2; bases outside the gene matches: 4. This CDR3 contains 13 residues. CDR3 loop: CASLGQPTDTQYF. CDR3 sequence (DNA): TGTGCCAGCCTGGGACAGCCCACAGATACGCAGTATTTT.

The V gene is TRBV7-8, the J gene TRBJ2-7; no definite D call. Deletions cut 5 bases from V and 0 bases from J, with 14 bases between. This CDR3 is 15 amino acids long. The germline gives CDR1 SGHVS, CDR2 FQNEAQ. The CDR3 loop is CASSPLLVSSYEQYF. The CDR3 DNA reads as TGTGCCAGCAGCCCCCTGCTGGTCAGCTCCTACGAGCAGTACTTC.

V gene TRBV24-1 combines with J gene TRBJ2-1, with 15 bases lining up with TRBD2. The CDR3 covers 20 residues. J was trimmed by 0 bases and V by 3 bases; bases with no gene match: 8. Per the germline V gene, CDR1 is KGHDR and CDR2 is SFDVKD. CDR3 coding DNA: TGTGCCACCAGTGATCCGGGACTAGCGGGAGGCCCTCGCTCCTACAATGAGCAGTTCTTC. It specifies CATSDPGLAGGPRSYNEQFF.

V usage is TRBV6-5 and J usage is TRBJ2-7, with 7 positions matching TRBD2. Trimming at V came to 8 bases and at J to 2 bases, leaving 9 bases not matched to a gene. The CDR3 loop spans 14 amino acids. Germline lookup yields CDR1 MNHEY and CDR2 SVGAGI. The chain's CDR3 is CASYRPGLPYEQYF. The CDR3 coding sequence is TGTGCCAGCTATAGACCGGGACTACCCTACGAGCAGTACTTC.

The chain combines TRBV18 with TRBJ1-2; TRBD1 matches at 10 bases. J was trimmed by 3 bases and V by 3 bases; bases with no gene match: 7. This CDR3 is 16 amino acids long. Germline V lookup: CDR1 KGHSH, CDR2 LQKENI. The CDR3: CASSPTGGASHYGYTF. The CDR3 nucleotides are TGTGCCAGCTCACCGACAGGGGGCGCTTCCCACTATGGCTACACCTTC. Variable domain in full (rest from reference TRBV18 and TRBJ1-2): NAGVMQNPRHLVRRRGQEARLRCSPMKGHSHVYWYRQLPEEGLKFMVYLQKENIIDESGMPKERFSAEFPKEGPSILRIQQVVRGDSAAYFCASSPTGGASHYGYTFGSGTRLTVV.

J is TRBJ2-7 and V is TRBV7-9; D not resolved. Germline CDR1 and CDR2: SEHNR and FQNEAQ (reference sequence). The CDR3 has 11 residues. Trimming removed 3 bases from V and 4 bases from J, with 4 bases in between. CDR3 sequence (DNA): TGTGCCAGCAGCTTGCGGTACGAGCAGTACTTC. It encodes CASSLRYEQYF.

The V call is TRBV18, the J call TRBJ1-6; maybe TRBD1 (5 bases). The CDR3 consists of 17 residues. The germline gives CDR1 KGHSH, CDR2 LQKENI. The V end lost 6 bases, the J end lost 0 bases, and 15 bases lay between the germline ends. CDR3 amino acids: CASSPRQKSSYNSPLHF. The CDR3 bases are TGTGCCAGCTCCCCTAGACAGAAGAGCTCCTATAATTCACCCCTCCACTTT.

The genes are TRBV12-3 or TRBV12-4 and TRBJ1-1; TRBD1 agrees at 7 bases. Trimming removed 6 bases from V and 7 bases from J; junction bases left unmatched: 5. This CDR3 has 12 amino acids. Written as DNA, the CDR3 is TGTGCCAGCAGCCCGACAGGGATTGAAGCTTTCTTT. Protein: CASSPTGIEAFF.

The chain employs TRBV3-1 (or the pseudogene TRBV3-2) and TRBJ2-1; the match to TRBD2 covers 7 bases. V lost 0 bases, J lost 6 bases, and 5 bases stayed unmatched. This CDR3 has 15 amino acids. The germline V gene encodes CDR1 LGHDT and CDR2 YNNKEL (reference sequence). CDR3 DNA: TGTGCCAGCAGCCAAGACGTTGAGCGGGGCAATGAGCAGTTCTTC. It specifies CASSQDVERGNEQFF.

The chain combines TRBV11-2 with TRBJ2-7; 7 bases map to TRBD2. The CDR3 is 15 amino acids. Germline lookup yields CDR1 SGHAT and CDR2 FQNNGV. The J segment lost 5 bases and the V segment lost 1 base, leaving 8 bases of the junction unmatched. This chain's CDR3 is CASSLVGGRVNEQYF. CDR3 bases: TGTGCCAGCAGCTTAGTAGGCGGGAGAGTCAACGAGCAGTACTTC.

The chain links TRBV15 to TRBJ1-6; 7 bases are shared with TRBD1. The CDR3 extends over 17 amino acids. J lost 7 bases, V lost 0 bases, and 9 bases had no gene match. The germline V gene encodes CDR1 LNHNV and CDR2 YYDKDF (reference sequence). CDR3 in DNA: TGTGCCACCAGCAGAGATTATCGGACAGGATCGAATTCACCCCTCCACTTT. Translation: CATSRDYRTGSNSPLHF.

The V call is TRBV6-5, the J call TRBJ1-1; weak D call: TRBD1 (5 bases). The CDR3 runs 14 residues. The germline gives CDR1 MNHEY, CDR2 SVGAGI. The ends were cut back, 4 bases at V and 4 bases at J, with 13 bases in the middle. The CDR3 loop is CASSFSRDGTEAFF. The CDR3 DNA is TGTGCCAGCAGTTTCTCCAGGGATGGCACTGAAGCTTTCTTT.

Regarding this clone: The identical CDR3 is also encoded by other nucleotide sequences in the sample. The chain has TRBV5-1 and TRBJ2-1, with 7 bases fitting TRBD2. Trimming took 4 bases from V and 0 from J; bases not matched to a gene: 7. Germline assignment: CDR1 SGHRS and CDR2 YFSETQ. This CDR3 has 16 residues. The CDR3 protein is CASSRSGGSSYNEQFF. The CDR3 region has the DNA TGCGCCAGCAGCCGTTCGGGCGGGAGCTCCTACAATGAGCAGTTCTTC.

V gene TRBV7-8 combines with J gene TRBJ1-5; TRBD1 is a possible D gene (5 bases). V lost 2 bases, J lost 3 bases, and 11 bases lay in between. Germline V lookup: CDR1 SGHVS, CDR2 FQNEAQ. This CDR3 has 15 amino acids. The CDR3 region is CASSLHDSNNQPQHF. DNA for the CDR3: TGTGCCAGCAGCTTACACGACAGTAACAATCAGCCCCAGCATTTT. The entire variable domain, with the rest obtained from reference TRBV7-8 and TRBJ1-5, is as follows: GAGVSQSPRYKVAKRGQDVALRCDPISGHVSLFWYQQALGQGPEFLTYFQNEAQLDKSGLPSDRFFAERPEGSVSTLKIQRTQQEDSAVYLCASSLHDSNNQPQHFGDGTRLSIL.

J is TRBJ2-7 and V is TRBV15, with 7 bases identical to TRBD2. V shed 2 bases and J 3 bases; nucleotides not matched to a gene: 4. This CDR3 has 14 amino acids. CDR1 and CDR2 from the germline V gene are LNHNV and YYDKDF (reference sequence). The CDR3 loop reads CATSRLGGSYEQYF. The CDR3 coding sequence is TGTGCCACCAGCAGATTAGGCGGGAGCTACGAGCAGTACTTC.

The CDR3 DNA follows: TGTGCCACCAGTCGGACAGGGGGCAATCAGCCCCAGCATTTT. Its protein is CATSRTGGNQPQHF. This rearrangement joins TRBV24-1 to TRBJ1-5; 9 bases match TRBD1. Trimming removed 6 bases from V and 2 bases from J; junction bases left unmatched: 1. This CDR3 is 14 amino acids long. CDR1 is KGHDR and CDR2 is SFDVKD in the germline V gene.

The chain links TRBV4-2 to TRBJ2-3; D is unclear. The germline CDR1 and CDR2 sequences are LGHNA and YNFKEQ. The CDR3 sequence is 16 residues long. V was cut by 1 base and J by 2 bases, with 13 bases left in between. This chain's CDR3 is CASSQGHAENTDTQYF. CDR3 sequence (DNA): TGTGCCAGCAGCCAAGGCCACGCGGAGAACACAGATACGCAGTATTTT.

V usage is TRBV5-6 and J usage is TRBJ2-7; 10 positions match TRBD2. J was trimmed by 2 bases and V by 5 bases; bases with no gene match: 4. Germline lookup yields CDR1 SGHDT and CDR2 YYEEEE. The CDR3 consists of 14 residues. DNA for the CDR3: TGTGCCAGCAGGGGGACTAGCGTTCCCTACGAGCAGTACTTC. It is translated as CASRGTSVPYEQYF.